This T cell receptor beta chain came from a study of blood T cell repertoires in COVID-19. Original processing notes: Nucleated cell counts were estimated from reference gene primer amplification. Profiled with immunoSEQ multiplex PCR; TCRdb holds only in-frame clones, not every one. V, J and clone size were drawn from that table, and D and trimming were deduced from the DNA. The table includes under 150,000 clones, more than 75% detected once. This clone was observed a single time. CDR1 is SGHRS, CDR2 YFSETQ, per germline. The CDR3 sequence is 15 residues long. With V trimmed by 0 bases and J by 5 bases, 4 bases remained unmatched.

This TCR was sampled from a man in his forties or fifties with active COVID-19. The chain has TRBV5-1 and TRBJ2-5; TRBD2 matches at 10 bases. The sequencing input was peripheral blood. In nucleotides, the CDR3 is TGCGCCAGCAGCTTGGAGCTAGCGGGAGCGGAGACCCAGTACTTC. As protein: CASSLELAGAETQYF.